A single sample is the source of the 16 T cell receptor beta chains below, sequenced in a study of CD8 T cells in Susac syndrome. RNA totalling about 0.45 to 1 ug underwent reverse transcription with random hexamers. TCRdb used MiXCR to reprocess the immunoSEQ multiplex PCR reads, holding one entry per CDR3 protein. The data hold over 200,000 distinct CDR3 sequences, with around 95% observed a single time. Sequenced material: CD4+ T cells from PBMCs. The receptor set was obtained from a human donor with multiple sclerosis.

CDR3 in amino acids: CASSRRDRVYEQYF. In DNA form, the CDR3 reads TGTGCCAGCAGCCGCCGGGACAGGGTCTACGAGCAGTACTTC. V gene TRBV3-1 combines with J gene TRBJ2-7; 9 bases match TRBD1. The CDR3 is 14 amino acids. V dropped 4 bases and J dropped 3; count of bases not matched to a gene: 4. The germline CDR1 and CDR2 sequences are LGHDT and YNNKEL (reference sequence).

The V gene is TRBV25-1, the J gene TRBJ1-2; the D is unclear. The CDR3 is 13 amino acids. Germline V lookup: CDR1 MGHDK, CDR2 SYGVNS. V lost 4 bases and J lost 4, with 10 bases in between. The CDR3 nucleotides are TGTGCCAGCAGTGGAACGGCCCCCTATGGCTACACCTTC. Encoded protein: CASSGTAPYGYTF.

The chain couples TRBV20-1 to TRBJ1-2; D may be TRBD1 (5 bases). Trimming removed 0 bases from V and 1 base from J, with 12 bases in between. From germline, CDR1 is DFQATT and CDR2 SNEGSKA (reference sequence). This CDR3 spans 15 amino acids. The CDR3 bases are TGCAGTGCTAGAGATGGGGGGTTCGTTAACTATGGCTACACCTTC. Amino acids: CSARDGGFVNYGYTF.

The CDR3 spells CASNQAGLETQYF. The CDR3 nucleotides read TGTGCCAGCAACCAGGCAGGACTGGAGACCCAGTACTTC. The V and J genes are TRBV2 and TRBJ2-5; D possibly corresponds to TRBD2 (5 bases). Germline V gene data show CDR1 as SNHLY and CDR2 as FYNNEI. Trimming left V 7 bases short and J 5 bases short, with 14 bases between. The CDR3 is 13 residues long.

The chain couples TRBV12-3 or TRBV12-4 to TRBJ1-5, with D perhaps matching TRBD1 (5 bases). The V end was cut by 5 bases, the J end by 3 bases, with 11 bases between. The CDR3 length is 14 residues. The CDR3 region is CASSTEGYNQPQHF. DNA for the CDR3: TGTGCCAGCAGTACGGAGGGGTACAATCAGCCCCAGCATTTT.

V and J are TRBV30 and TRBJ2-5; D is undetermined. Germline lookup yields CDR1 GTSNPN and CDR2 SVGIG (reference sequence). V lost 2 bases, J lost 4 bases, and 17 bases lay in between. The CDR3 is made up of 15 amino acids. CDR3 DNA sequence: TGTGCCTGGAGTTCCGCCGCGCAAGTCGCAGAGACCCAGTACTTC. The encoded protein is CAWSSAAQVAETQYF.

V and J are TRBV19 and TRBJ2-5; no clear D gene. Trimming left V 5 bases short and J 5 bases short, with 12 bases between. Germline V lookup: CDR1 LNHDA, CDR2 SQIVND (reference sequence). The length of the CDR3 is 13 residues. CDR3: CASSPRDLETQYF. CDR3 DNA: TGTGCCAGTAGTCCCAGAGACCTGGAGACCCAGTACTTC.

The chain carries TRBV5-1 and TRBJ2-2; D is unclear. Germline V lookup: CDR1 SGHRS, CDR2 YFSETQ. The length of the CDR3 is 14 residues. Trimming took 3 bases from V and 3 from J, leaving 9 bases between them. In DNA, the CDR3 is TGCGCCAGCAGCTCCGTCCCGGACACCGGGGAGCTGTTTTTT. Translation gives CASSSVPDTGELFF.

V is TRBV18 and J is TRBJ2-1, with D perhaps assigned TRBD1 or TRBD2 (6 bases each). The V and J ends lost 3 bases and 2 bases respectively, with 11 bases between them. Germline CDR1 is KGHSH and CDR2 is LQKENI. The CDR3 totals 15 residues. The CDR3 DNA reads as TGTGCCAGCTCACCGTGGGGGGCACCCTACAATGAGCAGTTCTTC. Translated, it gives CASSPWGAPYNEQFF.

The chain joins TRBV20-1 to TRBJ2-3; 9 bases align to TRBD2. Germline lookup yields CDR1 DFQATT and CDR2 SNEGSKA (reference sequence). The CDR3 covers 16 residues. V was pared by 6 bases and J by 6 bases, with 16 bases of the junction left unmatched. CDR3 residues: CSAQTPLAGLKDTQYF. CDR3 bases: TGCAGTGCCCAAACCCCCCTAGCGGGGTTGAAGGATACGCAGTATTTT.

The chain has TRBV2 and TRBJ2-5; 9 bases match TRBD2. V trimming: 6 bases; J trimming: 4 bases; junction bases outside the gene matches: 15. Germline lookup yields CDR1 SNHLY and CDR2 FYNNEI. The CDR3 totals 17 residues. CDR3 residues: CASSDSFAGGPGETQYF. CDR3 bases: TGTGCCAGCAGCGACAGTTTTGCGGGGGGGCCGGGAGAGACCCAGTACTTC.

This chain links TRBV2 with TRBJ2-7, with D possibly being TRBD1 (5 bases). The germline gives CDR1 SNHLY, CDR2 FYNNEI. The CDR3 is made up of 12 amino acids. Trimming pared 2 bases from V and 7 bases from J, leaving 9 bases between. The CDR3 DNA reads as TGTGCCAGCAGTGAATACAGGAGAGAGCAGTACTTC. Translated, it gives CASSEYRREQYF.

The CDR3 sequence: CASSEYRDRGSSPLHF. The CDR3 DNA follows: TGTGCCAGCAGTGAATACCGGGACAGGGGTAGTTCACCCCTCCACTTT. V gene TRBV25-1 combines with J gene TRBJ1-6; TRBD1 matches at 10 bases. This CDR3 is 16 amino acids long. V shed 0 bases and J 9 bases; nucleotides not matched to a gene: 5. Germline assignment: CDR1 MGHDK and CDR2 SYGVNS.

V usage is TRBV5-1 and J usage is TRBJ2-5; 7 bases are shared with TRBD1. The CDR3 is made up of 17 amino acids. Germline V gene lookup returns CDR1 SGHRS and CDR2 YFSETQ. V gave up 0 bases and J gave up 2 bases; unmatched junction bases: 10. The CDR3 region is CASSLGVGLGQQETQYF. The CDR3 coding sequence is TGCGCCAGCAGCTTGGGGGTCGGGCTGGGACAGCAAGAGACCCAGTACTTC.

This chain connects TRBV20-1 to TRBJ2-5; the D gene is possibly TRBD1 (6 bases). CDR3 length: 13 amino acids. V was clipped by 4 bases and J by 3 bases, with 12 bases between them. Germline CDR1 is DFQATT and CDR2 is SNEGSKA (reference sequence). CDR3 sequence: CSAIGAGEETQYF. The CDR3 DNA reads TGCAGTGCTATCGGGGCAGGGGAAGAGACCCAGTACTTC.

J is TRBJ2-5 and V is TRBV5-1; D uncertain. The V gene's germline CDR1 is SGHRS and CDR2 YFSETQ. Trimming removed 3 bases from V and 5 bases from J, with 8 bases in between. CDR3 length: 12 amino acids. The CDR3 loop reads CASSYSRETQYF. In nucleotides, the CDR3 is TGCGCCAGCAGCTATTCGCGGGAGACCCAGTACTTC. Based on the CDR3 plus reference TRBV5-1 and TRBJ2-5, the full variable domain is KAGVTQTPRYLIKTRGQQVTLSCSPISGHRSVSWYQQTPGQGLQFLFEYFSETQRNKGNFPGRFSGRQFSNSRSEMNVSTLELGDSALYLCASSYSRETQYFGPGTRLLVL.